The T cell receptor beta chain described here comes from a study of blood T cell repertoires in COVID-19. The wider study: The origin of the acute and convalescent COVID-19 samples was the United States, Italy and Spain. From T cells, B-cell-depleted T cells, or PBMCs came the material, which was cDNA or gDNA.

Germline lookup yields CDR1 DFQATT and CDR2 SNEGSKA (reference sequence). V was shortened by 4 bases and J by 1 base, with 5 bases between the two germline ends. The length of the CDR3 is 11 residues. Original processing notes: Estimation of nucleated cell counts was performed using reference gene primer amplification. Sequencing was performed with immunoSEQ multiplex PCR; in TCRdb, only in-frame clones are kept and a portion is missing. V, J and clone size reflect that table, while D and trimming were determined from the DNA. The sample carries roughly 28,000 clones, 65% to 90% recorded once. The receptor comes from a man aged 80 or over with active or convalescent COVID-19. The sequenced sample was peripheral blood. The chain joins TRBV20-1 to TRBJ2-7; D unclear. For the CDR3, the DNA is TGCAGTGCTACCGGGTCCTACGAGCAGTACTTC. As protein: CSATGSYEQYF.